The present TCR beta chain was sequenced within a study of shared clonotypes between healthy human individuals. Comment on this clone: Its antigen is undetermined. Additional DNA sequences in this sample encode the identical CDR3.

The genomic DNA of each subset was split evenly across several immunoSEQ plates. Here immunoSEQ multiplex PCR was the method, and the copy in TCRdb shows in-frame clones only, minus some. In the table there are roughly 2,300,000 clones, around 92% of which are singletons. The study's findings and limits: Unshared clonotypes carried lower generation probabilities than those common to all four donors.

Germline V CDR1 and CDR2: SNHLY, FYNNEI. The CDR3 contains 12 residues. V lost 2 bases, J lost 4 bases, and 5 bases lay in between. Sequencing input: naive CD4+ T cells from PBMCs. Subset noted: CD45RA+ positively selected. The rearrangement links TRBV2 to TRBJ1-2; D gene ambiguous. The sequence was collected from a man between 18 and 29 years old in good health. Some clones in this sample may be carry-over from other donors' samples. As DNA, the CDR3 is TGTGCCAGCAGTGAATCTAGCTATGGCTACACCTTC. This translates into CASSESSYGYTF. The entire variable domain, with the rest obtained from reference TRBV2 and TRBJ1-2, is as follows: EPEVTQTPSHQVTQMGQEVILRCVPISNHLYFYWYRQILGQKVEFLVSFYNNEISEKSEIFDDQFSVERPDGSNFTLKIRSTKLEDSAMYFCASSESSYGYTFGSGTRLTVV.